The 31 T cell receptor beta chains given below trace back to one sample, sequenced in a study of blood T cell repertoires in COVID-19. The assay was immunoSEQ multiplex PCR, and TCRdb's table has in-frame clones only and misses some. The sample holds around 320,000 clones, 70% to 90% seen once. The sequencing sample was made of peripheral blood. The receptor source for this set is a woman between 25 and 40 years old who had recovered from COVID-19.

The chain joins TRBV5-1 to TRBJ2-2, with a possible D match to TRBD1 (6 bases). Germline V lookup: CDR1 SGHRS, CDR2 YFSETQ. V lost 5 bases and J lost 6, with 20 bases in between. This CDR3 comprises 16 residues. The CDR3 DNA reads as TGCGCCAGCAGTTCGGGACAAAGTACGGTCGCCGGGGAGCTGTTTTTT. Its translation: CASSSGQSTVAGELFF.

Notes on this clone: Other DNA sequences from this sample encode an identical CDR3 as well. The V gene is TRBV24-1, the J gene TRBJ1-1; D may be TRBD1 (6 bases). V was clipped by 4 bases and J by 5 bases, with 7 bases between them. This CDR3 is built from 12 residues. CDR1 and CDR2 from the germline V gene are KGHDR and SFDVKD. The CDR3 region is CATSEGGTEAFF. CDR3 coding DNA: TGTGCCACCAGTGAAGGGGGTACTGAAGCTTTCTTT.

The chain couples TRBV7-2 to TRBJ2-7; 8 nucleotides align to TRBD1. Per germline, CDR1 SGHTA and CDR2 FQGNSA. CDR3 length equals 14 residues. The ends lost 4 bases at V and 3 bases at J; junction bases unmatched: 5. The chain's CDR3 is CASSSRDRNYEQYF. CDR3 in DNA: TGTGCCAGCAGCTCAAGGGACAGGAACTACGAGCAGTACTTC.

This rearrangement joins TRBV9 to TRBJ2-3; a possible D gene is TRBD1 (5 bases). The CDR3 covers 14 residues. V lost 4 bases to trimming and J lost 0 bases, with 9 bases between them. Per germline, CDR1 SGDLS and CDR2 YYNGEE. CDR3 nucleotide sequence: TGTGCCAGCAGCCAGGGTCCTAGCACAGATACGCAGTATTTT. Its translation: CASSQGPSTDTQYF.

This chain joins TRBV25-1 and TRBJ2-3; 7 bases line up with TRBD2. The CDR3 covers 16 residues. Germline V CDR1 and CDR2: MGHDK, SYGVNS. The ends lost 5 bases at V and 0 bases at J; junction bases unmatched: 8. The CDR3 here is CASSPHEGGSTDTQYF. CDR3 coding DNA: TGTGCCAGCAGTCCCCATGAGGGAGGGAGCACAGATACGCAGTATTTT. Combining the CDR3 with reference TRBV25-1 and TRBJ2-3 gives the whole variable domain EADIYQTPRYLVIGTGKKITLECSQTMGHDKMYWYQQDPGMELHLIHYSYGVNSTEKGDLSSESTVSRIRTEHFPLTLESARPSHTSQYLCASSPHEGGSTDTQYFGPGTRLTVL.

The gene calls are TRBV19 and TRBJ2-2; 12 bases agree with TRBD2. CDR3 length: 18 residues. Germline loops: CDR1 LNHDA, CDR2 SQIVND (reference sequence). Germline trimming cut 4 bases from V and 2 bases from J; bases unmatched to any gene: 8. This chain's CDR3 is CASSTSGGATTNTGELFF. The CDR3 DNA is TGTGCCAGTAGTACTAGCGGGGGGGCGACAACCAACACCGGGGAGCTGTTTTTT.

The chain links TRBV2 to TRBJ1-2, with 7 bases that match TRBD1. CDR1 is SNHLY, CDR2 FYNNEI, per germline. With 6 bases clipped from V and 6 bases from J, the junction kept 7 bases outside the gene matches. The CDR3 totals 13 residues. The CDR3 reads CASSDDRVNGYTF. The CDR3 DNA reads TGTGCCAGCAGCGACGACAGGGTAAATGGCTACACCTTC.

In this sample, this clone turned up once. The chain recombines TRBV5-1 with TRBJ2-1; D gene unclear. The CDR3 loop spans 12 amino acids. Trimming pared 0 bases from V and 10 bases from J, leaving 8 bases between. Germline CDR1 reads SGHRS; CDR2 reads YFSETQ. DNA of the CDR3: TGCGCCAGCAGCTTGGAGCCTTTCGAGCAGTTCTTC. Amino acid sequence: CASSLEPFEQFF.

The rearrangement joins TRBV30 to TRBJ2-7; tentatively, D is TRBD1 (7 bases). The germline V gene encodes CDR1 GTSNPN and CDR2 SVGIG (reference sequence). Trimming shortened V by 3 bases and J by 6 bases, and 15 bases separated the two germline ends. The CDR3 consists of 13 residues. The CDR3, as DNA: TGTGCCTGGAGCCGTGGGACAGCGGGCGAGCAGTACTTC. Translating gives CAWSRGTAGEQYF.

The genes are TRBV12-2 and TRBJ1-1; the table's D call, TRBD1, has no DNA check behind it. TRBV12-2 corresponds to a pseudogene. The CDR3 is 15 amino acids. The CDR3 loop reads CASRLTTGIGAEAFF. The CDR3 DNA follows: TGTGCAAGTCGCTTAACTACAGGGATCGGCGCTGAAGCTTTCTTT.

CDR3 amino acids: CASSLGTGPLGANTGELFF. The DNA for the CDR3 is TGTGCCAGCAGCTTGGGGACAGGGCCCTTGGGTGCGAACACCGGGGAGCTGTTTTTT. V gene TRBV5-4 combines with J gene TRBJ2-2; the match to TRBD1 covers 8 bases. V trimming: 0 bases; J trimming: 0 bases; junction bases outside the gene matches: 10. The CDR3 totals 19 residues. Germline V CDR1 and CDR2: SGHNT, YYREEE (reference sequence).

V is TRBV28 and J is TRBJ2-5; TRBD2 matches 9 bases. Trimming removed 1 base from V and 3 bases from J; junction bases left unmatched: 6. The CDR3 consists of 16 residues. Germline-derived CDR1 and CDR2 are MDHEN and SYDVKM. In nucleotides, the CDR3 is TGTGCCAGCAGTTTATTGAGCGGGGGGAATAAAGAGACCCAGTACTTC. Amino acid sequence: CASSLLSGGNKETQYF.

The V gene is TRBV6-2 or TRBV6-3, the J gene TRBJ2-7; TRBD1 is a possible D gene (6 bases). The CDR3 sequence is 13 residues long. Germline V gene sequence: CDR1 MNHEY, CDR2 SVGEGT. V lost 2 bases and J lost 2, with 7 bases in between. CDR3 sequence reads: CASSYNRAYEQYF. The DNA for the CDR3 is TGTGCCAGCAGTTACAACAGGGCCTACGAGCAGTACTTC.

V and J are TRBV10-1 and TRBJ1-2; D gene uncertain. Trimming cost V 7 bases and J 7 bases, with 19 bases left between them. Looked up from germline, CDR1 is WNHNN and CDR2 is SYGVQD (reference sequence). CDR3 length: 14 residues. CDR3 in DNA: TGCGCCAGCACTATGGAGCAGAGGTGTGGTGGCTACACCTTC. It translates to CASTMEQRCGGYTF.

The chain has TRBV29-1 and TRBJ1-2; 8 nucleotides agree with TRBD1. The trim removed 7 bases at V and 1 base at J, leaving 8 bases unmatched. The V gene's germline CDR1 is SQVTM and CDR2 ANQGSEA. The CDR3 contains 14 residues. In DNA, the CDR3 is TGCAGCGGCTACTCAGGGGGCATTAACTATGGCTACACCTTC. Translated: CSGYSGGINYGYTF.

This rearrangement joins TRBV28 to TRBJ2-1, with TRBD2 identical over 10 bases. Germline CDR1 and CDR2: MDHEN and SYDVKM. The J segment lost 5 bases and the V segment lost 6 bases, leaving 28 bases of the junction unmatched. There are 22 residues in the CDR3. CDR3 coding DNA: TGTGCCAGCAGGTTGAGGTTCGGGGTAGCGGGGGGCCAACCAAGATTGAACAATGAGCAGTTCTTC. Amino acids: CASRLRFGVAGGQPRLNNEQFF.

The V gene is TRBV27, the J gene TRBJ1-2; 7 bases align to TRBD1. After removal of 6 bases from V and 6 bases from J, the junction contained 10 bases not matched to a gene. The germline V gene encodes CDR1 MNHEY and CDR2 SMNVEV (reference sequence). This CDR3 has 14 amino acids. CDR3 sequence (DNA): TGTGCCAGCAGGGTTGGAGGGGGCGCGCATGGCTACACCTTC. Translating it yields CASRVGGGAHGYTF.

The chain employs TRBV27 and TRBJ2-7; D may be TRBD1 (6 bases). Germline assignment: CDR1 MNHEY and CDR2 SMNVEV (reference sequence). The CDR3 consists of 15 residues. Trimming pared 5 bases from V and 2 bases from J, leaving 16 bases between. The CDR3 DNA follows: TGTGCCAGCAGTCTCCGACGGGACATGACCTACGAGCAGTACTTC. Translation gives CASSLRRDMTYEQYF.

The chain couples TRBV29-1 to TRBJ1-1; 8 bases align to TRBD1. Per germline, CDR1 SQVTM and CDR2 ANQGSEA. This CDR3 region has 14 residues. V gave up 5 bases and J gave up 4 bases; unmatched junction bases: 9. The DNA for the CDR3 is TGCAGCGTTCCTGCGACAGGGGTAGGCACTGAAGCTTTCTTT. This codes for CSVPATGVGTEAFF.

This chain uses TRBV7-3 with TRBJ2-3; 9 bases match TRBD2. The V segment lost 1 base and the J segment 4 bases; nucleotides outside the gene matches: 6. The CDR3 consists of 16 residues. Germline CDR1 is SGHTA and CDR2 is FQGTGA. The CDR3 bases are TGTGCCAGCAGCTTAATGGCGGGGGGGCCGGCAGATACGCAGTATTTT. Protein: CASSLMAGGPADTQYF.

V and J are TRBV7-8 and TRBJ2-3; possibly TRBD2 for D (6 bases). The V gene lost 5 bases and the J gene lost 6 bases, with 21 bases spanning the gap. The CDR3 runs 16 residues. The germline CDR1 and CDR2 sequences are SGHVS and FQNEAQ. The CDR3 region has the DNA TGTGCCAGCAGCCAACCGGGGGTCCCAGATCCTGATACGCAGTATTTT. This translates into CASSQPGVPDPDTQYF. Full variable domain (missing parts from reference TRBV7-8 and TRBJ2-3): GAGVSQSPRYKVAKRGQDVALRCDPISGHVSLFWYQQALGQGPEFLTYFQNEAQLDKSGLPSDRFFAERPEGSVSTLKIQRTQQEDSAVYLCASSQPGVPDPDTQYFGPGTRLTVL.

The chain carries TRBV4-3 and TRBJ1-5; 7 positions match TRBD1. CDR1 LGHNA and CDR2 YSLEER come from the germline V gene. Losses at the gene ends were 4 bases for V and 6 bases for J; bases not matched to a gene: 9. The CDR3 spans 15 residues. Here the CDR3 reads CASSRNRGQSQPQHF. CDR3 bases: TGCGCCAGCAGCCGTAACAGGGGTCAGAGTCAGCCCCAGCATTTT.

CDR3 amino acids: CASSLGDRYSNQPQHF. The CDR3 nucleotides read TGCGCCAGCAGCTTGGGAGACAGGTATAGCAATCAGCCCCAGCATTTT. The V call is TRBV5-1, the J call TRBJ1-5; D perhaps matches TRBD1 (6 bases). Trimming pared 0 bases from V and 0 bases from J, leaving 10 bases between. CDR1 SGHRS and CDR2 YFSETQ come from the germline V gene. CDR3 length: 16 residues. Full variable domain (rest looked up from reference TRBV5-1 and TRBJ1-5): KAGVTQTPRYLIKTRGQQVTLSCSPISGHRSVSWYQQTPGQGLQFLFEYFSETQRNKGNFPGRFSGRQFSNSRSEMNVSTLELGDSALYLCASSLGDRYSNQPQHFGDGTRLSIL.

V and J are TRBV7-8 and TRBJ1-1, with 9 positions matching TRBD1. The CDR3 length is 15 residues. The germline V gene has CDR1 SGHVS and CDR2 FQNEAQ. J was trimmed by 5 bases and V by 6 bases; bases with no gene match: 10. The CDR3 protein is CASRTNLQGATEAFF. The CDR3 DNA reads as TGTGCCAGCAGGACAAACCTACAGGGGGCGACTGAAGCTTTCTTT.

The chain combines TRBV4-1 with TRBJ1-2; a possible D gene is TRBD1 (5 bases). V gave up 8 bases and J gave up 6 bases, with 16 bases separating them. The CDR3 is 13 amino acids. CDR1 is MGHRA and CDR2 is YSYEKL in the germline V gene. CDR3: CASSKGRGDGYTF. Here the CDR3 DNA reads TGCGCCAGCTCTAAAGGGAGGGGCGATGGCTACACCTTC.

The chain couples TRBV6-1 to TRBJ2-3; D unresolved. The V end lost 2 bases, the J end lost 2 bases, and 5 bases lay between the germline ends. The V gene's germline CDR1 is MNHNS and CDR2 SASEGT. CDR3 length: 13 residues. The CDR3 loop is CASSETLTDTQYF. In DNA, the CDR3 is TGTGCCAGCAGTGAAACTCTCACAGATACGCAGTATTTT.

This clone was recorded many times. This chain connects TRBV4-2 to TRBJ1-4; D is possibly TRBD1 (6 bases). The CDR3 totals 15 residues. V gave up 0 bases and J gave up 8 bases, with 13 bases separating them. Germline CDR1 and CDR2: LGHNA and YNFKEQ. The CDR3 region is CASSQEGSGEEKLFF. The CDR3 DNA is TGTGCCAGCAGCCAAGAAGGGTCAGGGGAGGAAAAACTGTTTTTT.

The chain combines TRBV7-9 with TRBJ1-5, with 7 nucleotides matching TRBD1. With V trimmed by 5 bases and J by 6 bases, 10 bases remained unmatched. CDR1 is SEHNR, CDR2 FQNEAQ, per germline (reference sequence). The CDR3 length is 15 residues. The CDR3 loop reads CASSHADRVGQPQHF. The CDR3, as DNA: TGTGCCAGCAGCCACGCCGACAGGGTCGGTCAGCCCCAGCATTTT.

This clone was detected only a few times. This rearrangement joins TRBV13 to TRBJ1-5, with D perhaps TRBD1 (5 bases). V lost 0 bases and J 0 bases, leaving 9 bases between the germline ends. CDR1 and CDR2 from the germline V gene are PRHDT and FYEKMQ (reference sequence). This CDR3 spans 16 amino acids. The CDR3 DNA reads as TGTGCCAGCAGCTTAGGTAAGGGGCTTAGCAATCAGCCCCAGCATTTT. Translated: CASSLGKGLSNQPQHF.

This chain joins TRBV6-5 and TRBJ2-5; 14 bases align to TRBD2. This CDR3 has 16 residues. Germline CDR1 reads MNHEY; CDR2 reads SVGAGI. The junction had 6 bases not matched to a gene; V was cut back by 4 bases and J by 5 bases. The CDR3 reads CASSLGLAGVWETQYF. CDR3 sequence (DNA): TGTGCCAGCAGTTTGGGACTAGCGGGGGTTTGGGAGACCCAGTACTTC.

The gene calls are TRBV5-1 and TRBJ2-5; 7 positions match TRBD2. V was pared by 4 bases and J by 5 bases, with 14 bases of the junction left unmatched. The CDR3 extends over 16 amino acids. CDR1 SGHRS and CDR2 YFSETQ come from the germline V gene. As DNA, the CDR3 is TGCGCCAGCAGCCCAGGAGGTGGTGGACTAGGGGAGACCCAGTACTTC. Amino acid sequence: CASSPGGGGLGETQYF.